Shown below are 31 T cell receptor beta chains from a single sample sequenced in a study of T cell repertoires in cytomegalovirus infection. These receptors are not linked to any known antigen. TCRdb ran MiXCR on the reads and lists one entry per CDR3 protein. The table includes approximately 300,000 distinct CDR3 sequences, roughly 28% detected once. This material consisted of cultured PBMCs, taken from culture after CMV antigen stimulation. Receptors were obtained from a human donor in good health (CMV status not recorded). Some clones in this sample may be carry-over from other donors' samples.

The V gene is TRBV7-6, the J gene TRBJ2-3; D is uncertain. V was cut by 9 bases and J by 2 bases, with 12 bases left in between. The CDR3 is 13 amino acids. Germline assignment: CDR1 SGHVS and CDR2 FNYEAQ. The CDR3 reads CASGWPNTDTQYF. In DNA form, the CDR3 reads TGTGCCAGTGGGTGGCCTAACACAGATACGCAGTATTTT. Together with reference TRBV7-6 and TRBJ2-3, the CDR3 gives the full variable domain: GAGVSQSPRYKVTKRGQDVALRCDPISGHVSLYWYRQALGQGPEFLTYFNYEAQQDKSGLPNDRFSAERPEGSISTLTIQRTEQRDSAMYRCASGWPNTDTQYFGPGTRLTVL.

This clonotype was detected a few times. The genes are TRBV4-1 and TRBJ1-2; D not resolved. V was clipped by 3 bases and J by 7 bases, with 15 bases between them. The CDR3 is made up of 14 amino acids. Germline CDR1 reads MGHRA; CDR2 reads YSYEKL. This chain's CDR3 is CASSQDGFVGGYTF. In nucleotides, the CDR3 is TGCGCCAGCAGCCAGGATGGATTCGTGGGTGGCTACACCTTC.

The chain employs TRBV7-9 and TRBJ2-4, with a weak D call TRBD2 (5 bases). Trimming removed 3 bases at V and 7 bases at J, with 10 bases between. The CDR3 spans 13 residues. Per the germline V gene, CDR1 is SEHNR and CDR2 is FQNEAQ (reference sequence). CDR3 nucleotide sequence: TGTGCCAGCAGCTTTGAGGGTTTGAACATTCAGTACTTC. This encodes CASSFEGLNIQYF.

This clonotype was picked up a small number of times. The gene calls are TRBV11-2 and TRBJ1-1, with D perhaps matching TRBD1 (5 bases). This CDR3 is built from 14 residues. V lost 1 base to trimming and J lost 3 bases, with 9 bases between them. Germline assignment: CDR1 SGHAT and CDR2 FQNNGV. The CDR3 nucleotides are TGTGCCAGCAGCTTAGGACAGTACTACACTGAAGCTTTCTTT. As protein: CASSLGQYYTEAFF.

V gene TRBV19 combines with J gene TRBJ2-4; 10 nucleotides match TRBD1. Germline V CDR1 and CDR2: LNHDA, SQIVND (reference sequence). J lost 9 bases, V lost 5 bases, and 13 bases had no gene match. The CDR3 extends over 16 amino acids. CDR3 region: CASSPWGTGAQGIQYF. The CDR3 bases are TGTGCCAGTAGTCCCTGGGGGACAGGGGCTCAGGGCATTCAGTACTTC.

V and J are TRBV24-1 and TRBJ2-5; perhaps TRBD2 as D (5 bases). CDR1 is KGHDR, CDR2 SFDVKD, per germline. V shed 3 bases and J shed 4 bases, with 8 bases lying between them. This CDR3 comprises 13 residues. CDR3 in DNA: TGTGCCACCAGTGATGGCGGGTTAGAGACCCAGTACTTC. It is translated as CATSDGGLETQYF.

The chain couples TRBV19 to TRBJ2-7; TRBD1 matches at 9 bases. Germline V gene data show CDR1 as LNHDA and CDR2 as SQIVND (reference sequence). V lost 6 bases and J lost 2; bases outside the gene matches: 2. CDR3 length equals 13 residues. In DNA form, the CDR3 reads TGTGCCAGTAGGGACAGGGGCGCCTACGAGCAGTACTTC. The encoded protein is CASRDRGAYEQYF.

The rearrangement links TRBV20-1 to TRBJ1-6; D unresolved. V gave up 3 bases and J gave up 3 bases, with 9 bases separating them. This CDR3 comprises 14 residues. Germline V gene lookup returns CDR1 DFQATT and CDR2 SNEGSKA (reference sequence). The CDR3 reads CSASLWDYNSPLHF. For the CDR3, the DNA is TGCAGTGCTAGTTTGTGGGACTATAATTCACCCCTCCACTTT.

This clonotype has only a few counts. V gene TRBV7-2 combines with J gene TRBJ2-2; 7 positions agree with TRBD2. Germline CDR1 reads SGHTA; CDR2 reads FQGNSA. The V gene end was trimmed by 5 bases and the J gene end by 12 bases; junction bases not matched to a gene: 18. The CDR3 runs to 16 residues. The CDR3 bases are TGTGCCAGCAGCCAGCACCTGCCGGGGGGTGGCGAGCAGCTGTTTTTT. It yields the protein CASSQHLPGGGEQLFF.

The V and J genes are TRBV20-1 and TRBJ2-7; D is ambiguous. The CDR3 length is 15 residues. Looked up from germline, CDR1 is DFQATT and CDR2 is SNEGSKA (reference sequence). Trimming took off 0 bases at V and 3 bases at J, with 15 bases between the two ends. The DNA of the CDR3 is TGCAGTGCTAGAGATGAAGGACGGCCCCACTACGAGCAGTACTTC. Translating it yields CSARDEGRPHYEQYF.

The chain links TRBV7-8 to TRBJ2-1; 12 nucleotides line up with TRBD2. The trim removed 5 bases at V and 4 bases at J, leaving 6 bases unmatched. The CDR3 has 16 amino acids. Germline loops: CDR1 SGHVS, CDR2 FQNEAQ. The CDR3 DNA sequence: TGTGCCAGCAGCCTAACCCTAGCGGGAGGGTACAATGAGCAGTTCTTC. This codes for CASSLTLAGGYNEQFF.

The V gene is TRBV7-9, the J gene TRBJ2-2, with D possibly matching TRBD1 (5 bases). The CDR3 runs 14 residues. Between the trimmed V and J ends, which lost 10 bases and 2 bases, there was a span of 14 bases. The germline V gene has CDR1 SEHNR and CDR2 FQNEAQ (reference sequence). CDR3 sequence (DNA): TGTGCCACAAGGAGCCAGGGAAACACCGGGGAGCTGTTTTTT. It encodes CATRSQGNTGELFF.

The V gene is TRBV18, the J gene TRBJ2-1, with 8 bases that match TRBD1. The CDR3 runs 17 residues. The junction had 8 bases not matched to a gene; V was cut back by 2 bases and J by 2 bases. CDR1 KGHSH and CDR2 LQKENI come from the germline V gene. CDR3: CASSPEADREPYNEQFF. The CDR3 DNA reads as TGTGCCAGCTCACCAGAGGCGGACAGGGAGCCCTACAATGAGCAGTTCTTC.

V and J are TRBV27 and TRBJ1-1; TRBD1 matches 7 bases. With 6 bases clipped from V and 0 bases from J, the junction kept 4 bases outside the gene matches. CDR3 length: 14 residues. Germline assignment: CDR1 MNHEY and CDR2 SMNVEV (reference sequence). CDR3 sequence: CASSKGAMNTEAFF. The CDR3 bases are TGTGCCAGCAGCAAGGGGGCGATGAACACTGAAGCTTTCTTT.

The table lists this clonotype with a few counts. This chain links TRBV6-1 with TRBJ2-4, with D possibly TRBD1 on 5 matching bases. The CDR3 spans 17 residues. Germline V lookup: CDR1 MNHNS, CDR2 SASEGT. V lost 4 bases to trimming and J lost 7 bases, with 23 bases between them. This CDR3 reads CASSGSGILRVRNIQYF. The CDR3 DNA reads TGTGCCAGCAGTGGGTCAGGGATCTTACGCGTCCGGAACATTCAGTACTTC.

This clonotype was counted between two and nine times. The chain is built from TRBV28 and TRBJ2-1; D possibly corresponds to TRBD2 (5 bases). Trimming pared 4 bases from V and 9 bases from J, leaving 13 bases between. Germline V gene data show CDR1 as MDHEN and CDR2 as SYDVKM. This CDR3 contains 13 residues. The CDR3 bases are TGTGCCAGCAGTTCCCGGGATAAGGTTGAGCAGTTCTTC. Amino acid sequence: CASSSRDKVEQFF.

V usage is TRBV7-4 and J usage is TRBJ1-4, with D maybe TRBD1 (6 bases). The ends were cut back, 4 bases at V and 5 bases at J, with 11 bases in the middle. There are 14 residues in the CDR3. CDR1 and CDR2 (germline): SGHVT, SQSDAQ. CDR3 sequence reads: CASSSVGGNEKLFF. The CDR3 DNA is TGTGCCAGCAGCTCTGTAGGGGGGAATGAAAAACTGTTTTTT.

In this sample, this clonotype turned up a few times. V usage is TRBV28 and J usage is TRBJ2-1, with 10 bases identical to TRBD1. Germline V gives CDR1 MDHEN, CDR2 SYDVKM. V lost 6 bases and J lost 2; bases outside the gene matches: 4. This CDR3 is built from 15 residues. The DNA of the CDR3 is TGTGCCAGCAGGGGGACAGGGGTAGCCTACAATGAGCAGTTCTTC. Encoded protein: CASRGTGVAYNEQFF.

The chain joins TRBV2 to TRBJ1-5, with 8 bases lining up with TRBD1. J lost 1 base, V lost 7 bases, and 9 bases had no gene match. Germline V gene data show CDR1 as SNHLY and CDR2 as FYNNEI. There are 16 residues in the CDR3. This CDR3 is CASMTGALRSNQPQHF. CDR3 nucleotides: TGTGCCAGCATGACAGGGGCCCTCAGAAGCAATCAGCCCCAGCATTTT.

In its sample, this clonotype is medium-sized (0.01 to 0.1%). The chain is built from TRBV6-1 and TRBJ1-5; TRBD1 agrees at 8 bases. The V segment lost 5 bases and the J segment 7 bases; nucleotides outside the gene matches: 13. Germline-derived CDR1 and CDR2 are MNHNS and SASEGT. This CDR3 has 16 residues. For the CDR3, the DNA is TGTGCCAGCAGTCCGACTCAGGGGGCAAGAGGACAGCCCCAGCATTTT. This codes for CASSPTQGARGQPQHF.

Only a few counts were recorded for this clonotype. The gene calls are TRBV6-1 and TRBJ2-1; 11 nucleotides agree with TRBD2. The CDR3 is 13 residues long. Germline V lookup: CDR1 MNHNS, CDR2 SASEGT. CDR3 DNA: TGTTCATCGGGACTAGCGGTTTACAATGAGCAGTTCTTC. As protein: CSSGLAVYNEQFF.

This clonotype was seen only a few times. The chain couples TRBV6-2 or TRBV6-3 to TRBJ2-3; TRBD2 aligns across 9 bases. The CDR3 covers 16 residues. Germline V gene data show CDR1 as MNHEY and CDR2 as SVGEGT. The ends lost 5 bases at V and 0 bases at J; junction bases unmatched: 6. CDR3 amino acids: CASSRALAGSTDTQYF. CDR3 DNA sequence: TGTGCCAGCAGTCGTGCCCTAGCGGGAAGCACAGATACGCAGTATTTT.

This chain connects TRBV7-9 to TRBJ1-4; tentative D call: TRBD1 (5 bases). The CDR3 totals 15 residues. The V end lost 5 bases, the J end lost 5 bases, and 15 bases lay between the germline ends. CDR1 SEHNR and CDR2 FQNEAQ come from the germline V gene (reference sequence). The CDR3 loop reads CASSLTGTNNEKLFF. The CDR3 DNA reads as TGTGCCAGCAGCCTAACCGGGACTAACAATGAAAAACTGTTTTTT.

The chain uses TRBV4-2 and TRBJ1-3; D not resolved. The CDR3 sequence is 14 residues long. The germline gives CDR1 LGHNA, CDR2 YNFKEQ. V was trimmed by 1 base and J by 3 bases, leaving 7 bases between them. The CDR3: CASSQGESGNTIYF. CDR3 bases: TGTGCCAGCAGCCAAGGAGAAAGTGGAAACACCATATATTTT.

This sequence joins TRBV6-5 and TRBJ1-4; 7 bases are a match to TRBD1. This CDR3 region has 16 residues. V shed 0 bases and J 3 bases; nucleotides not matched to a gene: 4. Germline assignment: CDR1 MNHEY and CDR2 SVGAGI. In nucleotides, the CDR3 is TGTGCCAGCAGTTACTCCACAGGGGAGTCTAATGAAAAACTGTTTTTT. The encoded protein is CASSYSTGESNEKLFF.

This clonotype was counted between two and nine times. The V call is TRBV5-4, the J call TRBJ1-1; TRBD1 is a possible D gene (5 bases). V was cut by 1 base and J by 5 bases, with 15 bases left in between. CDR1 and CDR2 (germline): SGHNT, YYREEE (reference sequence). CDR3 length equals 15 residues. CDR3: CASSLFQGGGTEAFF. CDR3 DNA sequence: TGTGCCAGCAGCTTGTTCCAGGGTGGAGGTACTGAAGCTTTCTTT. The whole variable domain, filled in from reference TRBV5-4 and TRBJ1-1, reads ETGVTQSPTHLIKTRGQQVTLRCSSQSGHNTVSWYQQALGQGPQFIFQYYREEENGRGNFPPRFSGLQFPNYSSELNVNALELDDSALYLCASSLFQGGGTEAFFGQGTRLTVV.

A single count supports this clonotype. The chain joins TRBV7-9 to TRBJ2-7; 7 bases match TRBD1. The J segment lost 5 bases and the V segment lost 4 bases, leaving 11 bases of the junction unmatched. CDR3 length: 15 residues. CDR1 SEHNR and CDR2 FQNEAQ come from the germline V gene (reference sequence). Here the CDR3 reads CASSYTIGTVNEQYF. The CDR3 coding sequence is TGTGCCAGCAGCTATACGATAGGGACAGTAAACGAGCAGTACTTC.

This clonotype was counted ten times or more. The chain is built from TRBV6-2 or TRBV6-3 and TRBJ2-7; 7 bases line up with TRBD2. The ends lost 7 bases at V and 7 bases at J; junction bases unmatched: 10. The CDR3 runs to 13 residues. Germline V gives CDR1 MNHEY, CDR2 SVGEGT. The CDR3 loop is CASNREAIVEQYF. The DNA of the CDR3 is TGTGCCAGCAACCGGGAGGCGATCGTTGAGCAGTACTTC.

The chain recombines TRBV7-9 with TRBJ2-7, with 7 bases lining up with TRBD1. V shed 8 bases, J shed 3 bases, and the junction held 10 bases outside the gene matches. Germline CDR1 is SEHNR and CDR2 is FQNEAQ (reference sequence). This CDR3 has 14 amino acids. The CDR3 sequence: CASSPGTVVYEQYF. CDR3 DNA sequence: TGTGCCAGCTCCCCTGGGACAGTAGTCTACGAGCAGTACTTC.

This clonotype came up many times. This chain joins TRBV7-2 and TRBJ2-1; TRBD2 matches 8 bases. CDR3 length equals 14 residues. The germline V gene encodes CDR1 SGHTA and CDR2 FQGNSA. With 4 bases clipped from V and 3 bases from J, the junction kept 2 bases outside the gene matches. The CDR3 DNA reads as TGTGCCAGCAGCTACAGCGGGAGCTACAATGAGCAGTTCTTC. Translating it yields CASSYSGSYNEQFF.

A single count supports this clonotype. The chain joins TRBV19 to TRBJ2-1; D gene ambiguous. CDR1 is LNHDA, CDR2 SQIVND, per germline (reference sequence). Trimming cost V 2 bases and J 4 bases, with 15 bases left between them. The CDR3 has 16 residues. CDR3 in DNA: TGTGCCAGTAGTATAAGCTTGGCGGAAATATACAATGAGCAGTTCTTC. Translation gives CASSISLAEIYNEQFF.